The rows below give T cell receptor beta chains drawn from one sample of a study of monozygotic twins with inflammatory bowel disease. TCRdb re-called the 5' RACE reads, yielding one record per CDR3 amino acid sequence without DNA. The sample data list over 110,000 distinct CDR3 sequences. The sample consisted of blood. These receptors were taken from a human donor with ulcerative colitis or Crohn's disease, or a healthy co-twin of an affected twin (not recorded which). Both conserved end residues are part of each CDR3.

CASSQSLGQPQHF	TRBV14	TRBJ1-5
CASSTGQHDQPQHF	TRBV10-2	TRBJ1-5
CSAPWRGGSNQPQHF	TRBV20-1	TRBJ1-5
CASSRDRGPPYEQYF	TRBV7-3	TRBJ2-7
CASSLFSRGTTDTQYF	TRBV11-2	TRBJ2-3
CASSARDRIIQTYEQYF	TRBV18	TRBJ2-7
CASSFQVQGEQFF	TRBV7-7	TRBJ2-1
CASSLGALTNTDTQYF	TRBV11-2	TRBJ2-3
CASSLGVGLAGYYNEQFF	TRBV7-3	TRBJ2-1
CASLPNDRGNTEAFF	TRBV18	TRBJ1-1
CASSSQGQWSNSPLHF	TRBV7-6	TRBJ1-6
CASSPTGGVYEQYF	TRBV4-3	TRBJ2-7
CASSLGGGAGQETQYF	TRBV7-2	TRBJ2-5
CAWSSRLRSSYEQYF	TRBV30	TRBJ2-7
CSAKYIRGADEQYF	TRBV20-1	TRBJ2-7
CASSQGGLASGEQYF	TRBV3-1	TRBJ2-7
CASSLHRTGELFF	TRBV7-3	TRBJ2-2
CASSSGQRTNYGYTF	TRBV6-5	TRBJ1-2
CASSFATDTQYF	TRBV7-9	TRBJ2-3
CAIKRTGQGDETQYF	TRBV10-3	TRBJ2-5
CASSPAGTGYTGELFF	TRBV5-1	TRBJ2-2
CASSADRKKNQPQHF	TRBV18	TRBJ1-5
CASRRSTSTDTQYF	TRBV7-9	TRBJ2-3
CATSVGVGRNTEAFF	TRBV24-1	TRBJ1-1
CASSQDTGREQYF	TRBV14	TRBJ2-7
CASSYTGPEQYF	TRBV5-6	TRBJ2-7
CASSLVTRIYTGELFF	TRBV12-3/TRBV12-4	TRBJ2-2
CASHRDTEAFF	TRBV6-6	TRBJ1-1
CASKPGLAEPSGQYF	TRBV28	TRBJ2-7
CASSIRRTDEKLFF	TRBV7-6	TRBJ1-4
CAWSADRDTEAFF	TRBV30	TRBJ1-1
CASSRKTGVQADTQYF	TRBV3-1	TRBJ2-3
CASSSTWTGHSPLHF	TRBV7-2	TRBJ1-6
CSASLPGTGRTDTQYF	TRBV20-1	TRBJ2-3
CASGWTSGGEIYNEQFF	TRBV5-4	TRBJ2-1
CASMRGQGNQPQHF	TRBV2	TRBJ1-5
CASSLPGLVADTQYF	TRBV12-3/TRBV12-4	TRBJ2-3
CASSLRGAETQYF	TRBV7-9	TRBJ2-5
CSAKRGGTDTQYF	TRBV20-1	TRBJ2-3